This record covers a single TCR beta chain. Antigen: not known. V was clipped by 1 base and J by 6 bases; unmatched bases: 6. Looked up from germline, CDR1 is SEHNR and CDR2 is FQNEAQ (reference sequence). The CDR3 loop spans 15 amino acids. The sample originates from a study of vaccination and CD4 T cells after COVID-19. Across the whole study: The authors used overlapping spike peptides from SARS-CoV-2, HCoV-NL63, HCoV-OC43 and HCoV-229E to stimulate cells. Some control cultures received a CEFX pool, which served as the positive control. Others received an HIV-1 Nef pool or no peptide.

An Oncomine TCR Beta short-read assay was used to sequence the DNA from cultured CD4+ T cells. Cultured CD4+ T cells were the source of extracted genomic DNA. A single record per CDR3 protein comes from TCRdb applying MiXCR to the PCR reads. The repertoire holds some 10,000 distinct CDR3 sequences, with more than 30% as singletons. As to treatment: roughly ten-day PBMC culture with coronavirus spike peptide pools or control peptides (ViraFEST assay). The unexposed donor's CD4+ T cells were collected before the COVID-19 pandemic (2011-2018). Wells contained 2 million or so PBMCs each, and these were cultured with about 10 IU/ml IL-2 and about 11 ug/ml peptide pools.

The chain carries TRBV7-9 and TRBJ1-5, with 7 bases identical to TRBD1. Sequenced sample: CD4+ T cells from blood, cultured in vitro. This receptor was taken from a human donor in good health. As DNA, the CDR3 is TGTGCCAGCAGCTTAGAGGCAGGGGGAGGTCAGCCCCAGCATTTT. Encoded protein: CASSLEAGGGQPQHF.